The rows below give T cell receptor beta chains drawn from one sample of a study of CD8+CD57+ T cells in acquired aplastic anemia. TCRdb recomputed calls from the reads with MiXCR, one row per CDR3 protein. The table shows a few hundred thousand distinct CDR3 sequences, with roughly half occurring only once. What was sequenced was sorted CD4+, CD8+, or CD8+CD57+ T cells (not recorded which) from PBMCs. These TCRs come from a human donor with severe aplastic anemia or a healthy control (not recorded which). CDR3s include the opening cysteine and the closing phenylalanine or tryptophan. A D gene is named only where the DNA matches it firmly. For some rows the clone size is stated as once, few or many, or as a class when expanded; others skip it.

size: .; J: TRBJ1-2; V: TRBV25-1; D: .; DNA: TGTGCCAGCAGAAGCCGGGTCACCTTCTATGGCTACACCTTC; CDR3: CASRSRVTFYGYTF
size: .; J: TRBJ1-1; V: TRBV9; D: .; DNA: TGTGCCAGCAGCTTCGGGACGGAGGAGAGACTGGGCACTGAAGCTTTCTTT; CDR3: CASSFGTEERLGTEAFF
size: .; J: TRBJ2-5; V: TRBV7-7; D: TRBD2; DNA: TGTGCTAGCAGCCCCCTGGGGGGGGGGGGGGAGACCCAGTACTTC; CDR3: CASSPLGGGGETQYF
size: .; J: TRBJ2-1; V: TRBV7-6; D: TRBD2; DNA: TGTGCCAGCAGCATGGGGACTAGCGGGAAGAATGAGCAGTTCTTC; CDR3: CASSMGTSGKNEQFF
size: .; J: TRBJ2-2; V: TRBV10-3; D: TRBD2; DNA: TGTGCCATCAGTGACCCCATAGCCCGACTAGCGGGGGATTCCACCGGGGAGCTGTTTTTT; CDR3: CAISDPIARLAGDSTGELFF
size: .; J: TRBJ1-5; V: TRBV9; D: .; DNA: TGTGCCAGCAGCGTAGCTGTGAACGGAAGCAATCAGCCCCAGCATTTT; CDR3: CASSVAVNGSNQPQHF
size: .; J: TRBJ2-7; V: TRBV6-5; D: .; DNA: TGTGCCAGCAGGACTCAACCCTACGAGCAGTACTTC; CDR3: CASRTQPYEQYF
size: many; J: TRBJ2-1; V: TRBV19; D: .; DNA: TGTGCCAGTAGTATGGGGATATTAGGTGAGCAGTTCTTC; CDR3: CASSMGILGEQFF
size: many; J: TRBJ1-2; V: TRBV12-5; D: .; DNA: TGTGCTAGTGGTTTGGGCATACCACTCTGGAATGGCTACACCTTC; CDR3: CASGLGIPLWNGYTF
size: many; J: TRBJ2-1; V: TRBV5-1; D: TRBD2; DNA: TGCGCCAGCAGCTTAGCGGGGGACACCTACAATGAGCAGTTCTTC; CDR3: CASSLAGDTYNEQFF
size: .; J: TRBJ1-2; V: TRBV9; D: TRBD1; DNA: TGTGCCAGCAGCGCACGCCCCGGGACAGGGGAAAGTGGCTACACCTTC; CDR3: CASSARPGTGESGYTF
size: .; J: TRBJ2-7; V: TRBV2; D: TRBD1; DNA: TGTGCCAGCACCTCCCAGGGACAGGACTACAAGCAGTACTTC; CDR3: CASTSQGQDYKQYF
size: .; J: TRBJ2-5; V: TRBV2; D: TRBD2; DNA: TGTGCCAGCAGAAGGACTAGCGGTGGTGAGACCCAGTACTTC; CDR3: CASRRTSGGETQYF
size: few; J: TRBJ2-7; V: TRBV7-2; D: TRBD1; DNA: TGTGCCAGCAGCGCGCCGGGACAGGGCTACGAGCAGTACTTC; CDR3: CASSAPGQGYEQYF
size: many; J: TRBJ2-7; V: TRBV20-1; D: .; DNA: TGCAGTGCCAGGGAGCCCCCCTCCTACGAGCAGTACTTC; CDR3: CSAREPPSYEQYF